This T cell receptor (beta chain) originates from a study of identical twins. There are a few counts of this clonotype. One entry per CDR3 protein results from TCRdb running MiXCR on the 5' RACE reads. There are 600,000 to 700,000 distinct CDR3 sequences in the sample; 21% occur only once, and 4% to 5.5% lies in the top ten. CDR1 and CDR2 from the germline V gene are DFQATT and SNEGSKA (reference sequence). The CDR3 totals 12 residues. Trimming removed 1 base from V and 6 bases from J, with 9 bases in between. These data are also associated with another study on T cells expressing NK-cell markers.

The V and J genes are TRBV20-1 and TRBJ2-5; TRBD2 is a possible D gene (6 bases). The receptor's source is a woman under 30 in good health. The specimen was PBMCs. For the CDR3, the DNA is TGCAGTGCTAGAGCGGGAGTCCAGACCCAGTACTTC. Protein: CSARAGVQTQYF.